The clone carrying this T cell receptor beta chain was recorded at least ten times. These data originate in a study of spatial heterogeneity in lung cancer. Described time point: sample taken at primary tumor resection. Donors were under 90 untreated early-stage non-small cell lung cancer patients. TCRs were sequenced from unsorted whole RNA of tumor, nontumor lung or PBMC. Every TCR cDNA molecule bore a unique molecular identifier. TCRdb reanalysed the 5' RACE reads using MiXCR and keeps one entry per CDR3 protein. The data hold more than 80,000 distinct CDR3 sequences, with about 12% observed a single time. The sequence was obtained from a male donor with early-stage non-small cell lung cancer. This material consisted of PBMCs, taken at surgery.

Written as DNA, the CDR3 is TGTGCCAGCAGCCAAGGGACAGGGGTTGGCTACACCTTC. Amino acids: CASSQGTGVGYTF. The V and J genes are TRBV7-2 and TRBJ1-2; 10 bases agree with TRBD1. The CDR3 is 13 residues long. Germline V lookup: CDR1 SGHTA, CDR2 FQGNSA. V shed 5 bases, J shed 7 bases, and the junction held 4 bases outside the gene matches.